This is a list of T cell receptor beta chains from one sample in a study of technical replicates of blood from several donors. Assay used: immunoSEQ multiplex PCR; TCRdb lists only in-frame clones, some missing. The data show approximately 84,000 clones, with 95% to 98% seen just once and approximately 0.15% held by the top ten. The sequenced sample was T cells isolated from PBMCs. Receptor source: a human donor in good health. CDR3s include the opening cysteine and the closing phenylalanine or tryptophan. A D gene is named only where the DNA matches it firmly. Only some rows state a clone size, as once, few, many or a class for expanded clones.

>once|-|TRBV7-2|TRBJ2-5
CASSLALSGQETQYF
TGTGCCAGCAGCTTAGCGCTTTCGGGCCAAGAGACCCAGTACTTC
>-|TRBD1|TRBV4-2|TRBJ2-2
CASSQESQTGGYTGELFF
TGTGCCAGCAGCCAAGAAAGCCAGACAGGGGGGTACACCGGGGAGCTGTTTTTT
>-|TRBD1|TRBV10-2|TRBJ1-1
CASGGTGVNTEAFF
TGCGCCAGCGGGGGGACAGGGGTGAACACTGAAGCTTTCTTT
>-|-|TRBV25-1|TRBJ2-7
CASSDGYEQYF
TGTGCCAGCAGTGACGGCTACGAGCAGTACTTC
>-|TRBD2|TRBV5-1|TRBJ2-1
CASSSILAGGTYNEQFF
TGCGCCAGCAGCTCCATACTAGCGGGGGGAACCTACAATGAGCAGTTCTTC
>-|-|TRBV18|TRBJ1-1
CASSPLGGGQMNTEAFF
TGTGCCAGCTCCCCTCTGGGGGGGGGCCAGATGAACACTGAAGCTTTCTTT
>-|-|TRBV7-9|TRBJ1-1
CASSSQGSSTEAFF
TGTGCCAGCAGCTCCCAGGGCTCGAGCACTGAAGCTTTCTTT
>-|TRBD2|TRBV5-1|TRBJ2-7
CASSSTSGITPYEQYF
TGCGCCAGCAGCTCTACTAGCGGGATTACTCCCTACGAGCAGTACTTC
>-|-|TRBV7-9|TRBJ1-2
CASRETRQGSYGYTF
TGTGCCAGCAGAGAAACGAGGCAGGGGTCCTATGGCTACACCTTC
>-|TRBD2|TRBV2|TRBJ2-5
CASSRTTSGQETQYF
TGTGCCAGCAGCCGGACCACTAGCGGCCAAGAGACCCAGTACTTC
>-|-|TRBV7-9|TRBJ1-4
CASSLDGRANEKLFF
TGTGCCAGCAGCTTAGACGGCAGGGCAAATGAAAAACTGTTTTTT
>-|-|TRBV5-4|TRBJ2-1
CASSLDPEGLNEQFF
TGTGCCAGCAGCTTGGACCCAGAGGGATTGAATGAGCAGTTCTTC
>once|-|TRBV2|TRBJ1-1
CASTLDGLLNTEAFF
TGTGCCAGCACTTTGGACGGACTGTTGAACACTGAAGCTTTCTTT
>-|TRBD1|TRBV2|TRBJ2-7
CASSVSGQGSYEQYF
TGTGCCAGCAGCGTCAGTGGACAGGGCTCCTACGAGCAGTACTTC
>-|-|TRBV25-1|TRBJ1-5
CASSEWDTNQPQHF
TGTGCCAGCAGTGAATGGGACACAAATCAGCCCCAGCATTTT
>-|-|TRBV7-8|TRBJ1-5
CASSLVERQPQHF
TGTGCCAGCAGCTTAGTGGAGCGTCAGCCCCAGCATTTT
>-|-|TRBV20-1|TRBJ2-5
CGHRGGETQYF
TGCGGTCACCGGGGTGGAGAGACCCAGTACTTC
>-|-|TRBV29-1|TRBJ1-1
CSVQITEAFF
TGCAGCGTCCAGATCACTGAAGCTTTCTTT
>-|-|TRBV19|TRBJ1-2
CASSNDGKSYGYTF
TGTGCCAGTAGTAACGACGGGAAATCCTATGGCTACACCTTC
>-|-|TRBV11-2|TRBJ1-1
CASSSAGRDGNTEAFF
TGTGCCAGCAGCTCGGCGGGGCGGGACGGGAACACTGAAGCTTTCTTT
>-|-|TRBV6-4|TRBJ1-1
CATSREVGTEAFF
TGTGCCACCTCCCGGGAGGTTGGGACTGAAGCTTTCTTT
>once|TRBD1|TRBV7-9|TRBJ1-2
CASSLQGAGYGYTF
TGTGCCAGCAGCTTACAGGGGGCCGGGTATGGCTACACCTTC
>-|TRBD1|TRBV7-9|TRBJ2-7
CAIGQALSYEQYF
TGTGCCATCGGACAGGCCCTCTCCTACGAGCAGTACTTC
>-|-|TRBV6-5|TRBJ1-1
CASSYSRNTEAFF
TGTGCCAGCAGTTACTCGCGGAACACTGAAGCTTTCTTT
>-|TRBD2|TRBV4-1|TRBJ2-5
CASSRGTSGQETQYF
TGCGCCAGCAGCCGGGGGACTAGCGGCCAAGAGACCCAGTACTTC
>-|TRBD2|TRBV5-1|TRBJ2-7
CASSLLIVGTSGFQDYEQYF
TGCGCCAGCAGCTTGTTAATAGTGGGGACTAGCGGGTTTCAAGACTACGAGCAGTACTTC
>-|-|TRBV29-1|TRBJ2-1
CSVVKSSYNEQFF
TGCAGCGTTGTAAAGAGCTCCTACAATGAGCAGTTCTTC
>-|-|TRBV27|TRBJ1-1
CASSLWGGEAFF
TGTGCCAGCAGTTTATGGGGGGGAGAAGCTTTCTTT
>-|-|TRBV30|TRBJ1-1
CAWSVGRGTEAFF
TGTGCCTGGAGTGTGGGGAGGGGAACTGAAGCTTTCTTT
>-|-|TRBV5-1|TRBJ2-3
CASSNDFGPTDTQYF
TGCGCCAGCAGTAACGACTTTGGCCCCACAGATACGCAGTATTTT
>few|-|TRBV5-6|TRBJ1-1
CASSFGGRTNTEAFF
TGTGCCAGCAGCTTCGGCGGGCGGACTAACACTGAAGCTTTCTTT
>-|-|TRBV7-2|TRBJ2-7
CASSPSYRETGKQYF
TGTGCCAGCAGCCCCTCTTACCGGGAAACCGGGAAGCAGTACTTC
>-|TRBD2|TRBV7-9|TRBJ2-1
CASSPGGLGYNEQFF
TGTGCCAGCAGCCCTGGGGGACTAGGATACAATGAGCAGTTCTTC
>-|-|TRBV15|TRBJ1-2
CATSRAGSGGYTF
TGTGCCACCAGCAGAGCAGGGTCGGGTGGCTACACCTTC
>-|TRBD1|TRBV4-1|TRBJ2-3
CASSQGYLDRGLSDTQYF
TGCGCCAGCAGCCAAGGGTACCTAGACAGGGGCTTATCAGATACGCAGTATTTT
>-|TRBD2|TRBV18|TRBJ2-2
CASSPPSGTNTGELFF
TGTGCCAGCTCACCACCCAGCGGGACGAACACCGGGGAGCTGTTTTTT
>-|TRBD2|TRBV7-9|TRBJ2-3
CASSLVGLAGGVDTQYF
TGTGCCAGCAGCTTAGTAGGACTAGCGGGAGGGGTCGATACGCAGTATTTT
>-|TRBD2|TRBV5-1|TRBJ2-5
CASSLGTSQGTQYF
TGCGCCAGCAGCTTGGGGACTAGCCAAGGAACCCAGTACTTC
>once|-|TRBV6-5|TRBJ1-3
CASSYSGGAGNTIYF
TGTGCCAGCAGTTACTCGGGGGGGGCTGGAAACACCATATATTTT
>-|TRBD1|TRBV29-1|TRBJ1-2
CSVLNLTGQANYGYTF
TGCAGCGTTTTAAATTTGACTGGACAGGCAAACTATGGCTACACCTTC
>-|-|TRBV29-1|TRBJ2-5
CSVGVGGGGETQYF
TGCAGCGTGGGGGTCGGGGGAGGAGGAGAGACCCAGTACTTC
>once|-|TRBV5-4|TRBJ2-5
CASSLDVRGVEETQYF
TGTGCCAGCAGCTTGGACGTCAGGGGGGTGGAAGAGACCCAGTACTTC
>-|-|TRBV28|TRBJ2-2
CASSPGLHTGELFF
TGTGCCAGCAGCCCCGGACTTCACACCGGGGAGCTGTTTTTT
>-|TRBD1|TRBV5-8|TRBJ2-3
CASSLETGGTDTQYF
TGTGCCAGCAGCTTGGAGACAGGGGGGACAGATACGCAGTATTTT
>-|-|TRBV9|TRBJ1-2
CASSVEAGSYGYTF
TGTGCCAGCAGCGTAGAGGCAGGTAGCTATGGCTACACCTTC